This record concerns one T cell receptor beta chain sequence. Its antigen is undetermined. RNA was extracted and reverse transcribed into cDNA as the sequencing template. Generated by immunoSEQ multiplex PCR, the TCRdb table keeps only in-frame clones and is missing some. Found here are around 150,000 clones, about three fifths of them singletons; the top ten hold over 4%. CDR1 is MNHNS and CDR2 is SASEGT in the germline V gene. The CDR3 has 13 residues. Trimming took 8 bases from V and 3 from J, leaving 14 bases between them. The data were obtained in a study of CD8+ T cells in alopecia areata. Study-wide findings and caveats: Researchers report lesional scalp, most notably alopecia totalis/universalis, outstripped normal scalp in clonality. TCR sharing was clearer in mice than between patients, perhaps partly owing to patient HLA diversity. Normal skin contains resident alphabeta T cells, and these are also sequenced in scalp samples.

Sorting separated CD4+ and CD8+ T cells out of PBMCs. The sequence was obtained from a human donor in good health. The rearrangement joins TRBV6-1 to TRBJ2-7; maybe TRBD1 (5 bases). The sequenced sample consisted of CD4+ T cells sorted from blood. CDR3 nucleotide sequence: TGTGCCAGCTCGGCACAGGTTCGCTACGAGCAGTACTTC. It is translated as CASSAQVRYEQYF.